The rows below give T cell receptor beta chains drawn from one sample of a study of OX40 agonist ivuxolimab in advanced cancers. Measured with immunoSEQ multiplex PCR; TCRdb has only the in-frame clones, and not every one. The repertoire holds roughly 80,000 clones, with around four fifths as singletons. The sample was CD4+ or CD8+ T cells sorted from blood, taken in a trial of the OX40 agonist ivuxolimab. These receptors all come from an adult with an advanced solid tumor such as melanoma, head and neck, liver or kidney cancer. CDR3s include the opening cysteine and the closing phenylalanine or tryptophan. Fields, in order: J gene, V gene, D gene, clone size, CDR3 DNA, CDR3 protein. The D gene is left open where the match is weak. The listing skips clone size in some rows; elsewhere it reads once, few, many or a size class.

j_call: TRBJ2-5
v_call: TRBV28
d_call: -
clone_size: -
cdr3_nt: TGTGCCAGCAGTTTTCCTACCCCTCAGACCCAGTACTTC
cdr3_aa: CASSFPTPQTQYF

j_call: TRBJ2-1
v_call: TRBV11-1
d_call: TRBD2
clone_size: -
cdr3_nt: TGTGCCAGCAGCGCCCGAGGTGGGGGGACTAGCGGGAAGTACAATGAGCAGTTCTTC
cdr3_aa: CASSARGGGTSGKYNEQFF

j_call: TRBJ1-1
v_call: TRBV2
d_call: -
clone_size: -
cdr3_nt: TGTGCCAGCACTCTCAGCGGAGGGAACACTGAAGCTTTCTTT
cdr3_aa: CASTLSGGNTEAFF

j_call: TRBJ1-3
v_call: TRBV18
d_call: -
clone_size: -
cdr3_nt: TGTGCCAGCTCACCAGACACAGGCGTAGGAAACACCATATATTTT
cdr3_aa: CASSPDTGVGNTIYF

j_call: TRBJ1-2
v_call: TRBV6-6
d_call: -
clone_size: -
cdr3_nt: TGTGCCAGCAGACCCGGGGACGCCACTTACACCTTC
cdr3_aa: CASRPGDATYTF

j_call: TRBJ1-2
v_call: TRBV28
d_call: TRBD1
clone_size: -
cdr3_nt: TGTGCCAGCAGTTTCCACCACAGGGGAACGGACCGTCGGGGCTACACCTTC
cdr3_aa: CASSFHHRGTDRRGYTF

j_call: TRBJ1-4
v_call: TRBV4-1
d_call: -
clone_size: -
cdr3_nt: TGCGCCAGCAGCCCGGGGCGGGCAACTAATGAAAAACTGTTTTTT
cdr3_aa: CASSPGRATNEKLFF

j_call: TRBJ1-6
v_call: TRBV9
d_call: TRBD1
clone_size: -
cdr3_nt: TGTGCCAGCAGTCGGACAGGGGGCCCCTATAATTCACCCCTCCACTTT
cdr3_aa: CASSRTGGPYNSPLHF

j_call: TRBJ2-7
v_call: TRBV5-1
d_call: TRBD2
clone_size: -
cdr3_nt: TGCGCCAGCAGCTTGGGTAGCGGGGTCTCCTACGAGCAGTACTTC
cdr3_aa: CASSLGSGVSYEQYF

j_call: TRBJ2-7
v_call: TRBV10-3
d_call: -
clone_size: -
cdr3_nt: TGTGCCATCAGGCGGGACAGTAACTACGAGCAGTACTTC
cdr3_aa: CAIRRDSNYEQYF

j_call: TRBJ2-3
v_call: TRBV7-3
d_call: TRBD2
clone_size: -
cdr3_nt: TGTGCCAGCAGCCCAAGCGCTAGCGGGGGGGCCATAGATACGCAGTATTTT
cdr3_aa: CASSPSASGGAIDTQYF

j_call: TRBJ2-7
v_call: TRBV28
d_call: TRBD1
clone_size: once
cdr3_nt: TGTGCCAGCAGTTTGGCCGGGACAGGGTTTCCCTACGAGCAGTACTTC
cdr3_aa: CASSLAGTGFPYEQYF

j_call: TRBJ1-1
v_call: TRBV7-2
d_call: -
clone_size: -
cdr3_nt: TGTGCCAGCAGCTCCTCTGGGGGGCGGGTGGCTTTCTTT
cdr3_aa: CASSSSGGRVAFF

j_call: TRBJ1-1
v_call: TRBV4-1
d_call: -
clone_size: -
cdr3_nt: TGCGCCAGCAGCCAAGATGGGCGAGCTTTCTTT
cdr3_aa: CASSQDGRAFF

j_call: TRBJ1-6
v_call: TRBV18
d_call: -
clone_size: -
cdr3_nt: TGTGCCAGCCCAGTCAGCGGTTCACCCCTCCACTTT
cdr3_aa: CASPVSGSPLHF

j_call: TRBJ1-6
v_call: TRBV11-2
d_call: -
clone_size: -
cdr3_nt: TGTGCCAGCAGCCTAACGGACAGTCATAATTCACCCCTCCACTTT
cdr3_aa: CASSLTDSHNSPLHF

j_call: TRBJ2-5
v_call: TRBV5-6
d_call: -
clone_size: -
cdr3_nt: TGTGCCAGCAGCTTTGGCGGGGCCAGGGGGGAGACCCAGTACTTC
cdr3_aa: CASSFGGARGETQYF

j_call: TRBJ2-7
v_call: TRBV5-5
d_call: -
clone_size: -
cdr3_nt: TGTGCCAGCAGCTTCGGGGTGGCCGAGCAGTACTTC
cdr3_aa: CASSFGVAEQYF

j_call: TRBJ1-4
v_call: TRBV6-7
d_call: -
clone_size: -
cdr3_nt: TGTGCCAGCAGTTACTCGTCCCGGGACAAGGGCCCCCGTGAAAAACTGTTTTTT
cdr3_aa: CASSYSSRDKGPREKLFF

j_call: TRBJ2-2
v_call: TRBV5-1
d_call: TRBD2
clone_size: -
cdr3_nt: TGCGCCAGCACCGGACTAGCGGGGCCGTCCGGGGAGCTGTTTTTT
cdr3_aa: CASTGLAGPSGELFF

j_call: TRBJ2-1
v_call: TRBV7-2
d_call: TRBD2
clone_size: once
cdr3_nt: TGTGCCAGCAGCTCCCCCGGGAGGGACAATGAGCAGTTCTTC
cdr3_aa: CASSSPGRDNEQFF

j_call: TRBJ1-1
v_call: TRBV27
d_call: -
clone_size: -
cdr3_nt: TGTGCCAGCACCCCTCGGGGGATAGCTGAAGCTTTCTTT
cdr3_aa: CASTPRGIAEAFF

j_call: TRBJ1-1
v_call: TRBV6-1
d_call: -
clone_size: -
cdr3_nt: TGTGCCAGCAACCTAGGACAGTTTGAAGCTTTCTTT
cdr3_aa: CASNLGQFEAFF

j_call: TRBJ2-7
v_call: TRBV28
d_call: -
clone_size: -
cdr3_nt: TGTGCCAGCAGCAGGGCCTACGAGCAGTACTTC
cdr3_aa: CASSRAYEQYF

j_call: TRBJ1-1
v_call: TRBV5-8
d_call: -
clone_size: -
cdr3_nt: TGTGCCAGCAGCACGTTGACAGGGAACACTGAAGCTTTCTTT
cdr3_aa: CASSTLTGNTEAFF

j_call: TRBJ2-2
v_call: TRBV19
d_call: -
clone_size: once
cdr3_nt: TGTGCCAGTAGTATCCACAGGGCCACCGGGGAGCTGTTTTTT
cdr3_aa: CASSIHRATGELFF

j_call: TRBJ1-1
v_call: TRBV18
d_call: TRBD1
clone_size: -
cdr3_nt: TGTGCCAGCGGCCCACAGGGGCCTGAAGCTTTCTTT
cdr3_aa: CASGPQGPEAFF

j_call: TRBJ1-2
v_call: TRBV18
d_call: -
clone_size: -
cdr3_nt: TGTGCCAGCTCACCACTCCCCCGGGGAAGCAACTATGGCTACACCTTC
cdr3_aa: CASSPLPRGSNYGYTF

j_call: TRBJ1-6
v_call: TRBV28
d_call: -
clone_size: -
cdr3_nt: TGTGCCAGCAGTCCTCTAGGGAATTCACCCCTCCACTTT
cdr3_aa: CASSPLGNSPLHF

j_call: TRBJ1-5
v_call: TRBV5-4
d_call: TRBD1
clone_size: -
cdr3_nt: TGTGCCAGCAGCTGGGACAGGGAACAGCCCCAGCATTTT
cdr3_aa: CASSWDREQPQHF

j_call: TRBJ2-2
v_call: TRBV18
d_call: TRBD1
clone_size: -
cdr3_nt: TGTGCCAGCTCACCATACAGGGACAGTCCGAACACCGGGGAGCTGTTTTTT
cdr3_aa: CASSPYRDSPNTGELFF

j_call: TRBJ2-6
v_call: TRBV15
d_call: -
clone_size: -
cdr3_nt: TGTGCCACCAGCAGAGAGGACGGTGGGGCCAACGTCCTGACTTTC
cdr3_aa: CATSREDGGANVLTF

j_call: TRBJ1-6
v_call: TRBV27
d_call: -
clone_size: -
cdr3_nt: TGTGCCAGCAGTTTATCGAGCAGGGAGAATTCACCCCTCCACTTT
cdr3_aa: CASSLSSRENSPLHF

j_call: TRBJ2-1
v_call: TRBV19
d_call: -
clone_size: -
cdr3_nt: TGTGCCAGTCGTCAGTACAATGAGCAGTTCTTC
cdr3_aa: CASRQYNEQFF

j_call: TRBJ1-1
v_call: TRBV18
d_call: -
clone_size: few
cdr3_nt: TGTGCCAGCCTTTGGAGGGAGAACACTGAAGCTTTCTTT
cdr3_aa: CASLWRENTEAFF

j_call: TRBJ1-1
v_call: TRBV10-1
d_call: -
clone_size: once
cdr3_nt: TGCGCCAGCAGCCTAACCGACAGAAACACTGAAGCTTTCTTT
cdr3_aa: CASSLTDRNTEAFF

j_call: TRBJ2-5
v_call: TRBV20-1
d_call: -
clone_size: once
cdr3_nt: TGCAGTGTATCCGACCAAGAGACCCAGTACTTC
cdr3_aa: CSVSDQETQYF

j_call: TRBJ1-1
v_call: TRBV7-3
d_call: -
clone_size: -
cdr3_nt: TGTGCCAGCAGCTTAACATACTCAGGGACCACTGAAGCTTTCTTT
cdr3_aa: CASSLTYSGTTEAFF

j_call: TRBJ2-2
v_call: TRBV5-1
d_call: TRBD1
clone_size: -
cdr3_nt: TGCGCCAGCAGCTGGACAGGCAACACCGGGGAGCTGTTTTTT
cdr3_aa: CASSWTGNTGELFF

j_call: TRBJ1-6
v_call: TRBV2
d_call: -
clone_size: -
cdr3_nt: TGTGCCAGCAGAGATCCGGGGACTTGGACACCCCTCCACTTT
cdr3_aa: CASRDPGTWTPLHF

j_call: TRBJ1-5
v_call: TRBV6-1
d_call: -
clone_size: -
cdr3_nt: TGTGCCAGCTGGCGGGGGGCAGGCGATAATCAGCCCCAGCATTTT
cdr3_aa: CASWRGAGDNQPQHF

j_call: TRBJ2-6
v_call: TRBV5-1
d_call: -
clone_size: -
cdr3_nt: TGCGCCAGCAGTATCGGACGTTCTGGGGCCAACGTCCTGACTTTC
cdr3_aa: CASSIGRSGANVLTF

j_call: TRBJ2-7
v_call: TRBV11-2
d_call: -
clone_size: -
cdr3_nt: TGTGCCAGCAGCTTAAATACAGGGCGGGTCTACGAGCAGTACTTC
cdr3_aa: CASSLNTGRVYEQYF

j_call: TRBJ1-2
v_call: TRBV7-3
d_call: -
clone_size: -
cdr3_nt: TGTGCCAGCAGCCCCTCCCCCGGGCCCTATGGCTACACCTTC
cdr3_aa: CASSPSPGPYGYTF

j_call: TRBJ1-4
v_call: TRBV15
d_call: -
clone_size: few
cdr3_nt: TGTGCCACCAGCAGAGGGAGGGTTAGTGAAAAACTGTTTTTT
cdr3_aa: CATSRGRVSEKLFF